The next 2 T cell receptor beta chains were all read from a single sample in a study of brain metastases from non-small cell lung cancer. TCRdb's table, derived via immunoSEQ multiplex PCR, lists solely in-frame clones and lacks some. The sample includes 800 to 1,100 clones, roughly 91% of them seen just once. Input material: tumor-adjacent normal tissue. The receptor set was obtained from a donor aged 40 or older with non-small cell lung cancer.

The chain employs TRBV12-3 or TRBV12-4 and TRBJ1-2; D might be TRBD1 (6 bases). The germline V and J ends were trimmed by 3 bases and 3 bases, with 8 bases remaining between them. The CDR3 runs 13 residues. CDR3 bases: TGTGCCAGCAGTTTGGGGGCGTACTATGGCTACACCTTC. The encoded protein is CASSLGAYYGYTF.

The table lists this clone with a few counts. The CDR3 DNA follows: TGTGCCACCAGTGATTCACAGGGGAAAGATACGCAGTATTTT. It translates to CATSDSQGKDTQYF. J is TRBJ2-3 and V is TRBV24-1; 7 nucleotides match TRBD1. This CDR3 spans 14 amino acids. The ends lost 2 bases at V and 5 bases at J; junction bases unmatched: 3. Germline CDR1 is KGHDR and CDR2 is SFDVKD.